One and the same sample provided the 20 T cell receptor beta chains below, sequenced in a study of breast tumors, draining lymph nodes, adjacent tissues. TCRdb processed the multiplex PCR reads anew with MiXCR; each CDR3 protein has one entry. This sample has some 250,000 distinct CDR3 sequences; around 35% occur once, and the top ten carry approximately 3.6%. Breast cancer patients provided tissue from their axillary draining lymph nodes. Specimen: axillary lymph node tissue. These TCRs come from a female donor with breast cancer. Some clones in this sample may be carry-over from other donors' samples.

V usage is TRBV5-1 and J usage is TRBJ2-7; D gene uncertain. The CDR3 covers 14 residues. Looked up from germline, CDR1 is SGHRS and CDR2 is YFSETQ. Trimming stripped 6 bases from V and 0 bases from J, with 13 bases between. This CDR3 reads CASILALNSYEQYF. CDR3 nucleotides: TGCGCCAGCATCCTGGCCTTAAACTCCTACGAGCAGTACTTC.

The V and J genes are TRBV6-5 and TRBJ1-5; perhaps TRBD1 as D (5 bases). With 5 bases removed from V and 5 bases from J, the gap between germline ends came to 16 bases. Per germline, CDR1 MNHEY and CDR2 SVGAGI. The CDR3 covers 15 residues. The CDR3 here is CASSEGGGIDQPQHF. The CDR3 bases are TGTGCCAGCAGTGAAGGTGGGGGGATAGATCAGCCCCAGCATTTT.

This clonotype was observed many times. The V gene is TRBV9, the J gene TRBJ2-3; TRBD1 is a possible D gene (6 bases). Trimming shortened V by 3 bases and J by 0 bases, and 17 bases separated the two germline ends. The CDR3 totals 17 residues. The germline CDR1 and CDR2 sequences are SGDLS and YYNGEE. This chain's CDR3 is CASSAGRGTASTDTQYF. CDR3 sequence (DNA): TGTGCCAGCAGCGCCGGAAGGGGGACCGCTAGCACAGATACGCAGTATTTT. Combining the CDR3 with reference TRBV9 and TRBJ2-3 gives the whole variable domain DSGVTQTPKHLITATGQRVTLRCSPRSGDLSVYWYQQSLDQGLQFLIQYYNGEERAKGNILERFSAQQFPDLHSELNLSSLELGDSALYFCASSAGRGTASTDTQYFGPGTRLTVL.

This clonotype was detected ten times or more. The V and J genes are TRBV4-2 and TRBJ2-2, with 9 bases that match TRBD2. The CDR3 contains 20 residues. The V and J ends lost 0 bases and 6 bases, in that order; junction bases with no gene match: 17. Germline V CDR1 and CDR2: LGHNA, YNFKEQ. CDR3 in DNA: TGTGCCAGCAGCCAAGATCTAATGGGCGGGAGGGCCGTCTTTGCCGGGGAGCTGTTTTTT. This encodes CASSQDLMGGRAVFAGELFF.

Ten or more counts support this clonotype. This sequence joins TRBV7-9 and TRBJ2-1; D is undetermined. The CDR3 loop spans 12 amino acids. Looked up from germline, CDR1 is SEHNR and CDR2 is FQNEAQ (reference sequence). Trimming left V 2 bases short and J 10 bases short, with 9 bases between. The CDR3 bases are TGTGCCAGCAGCTTAATCGGTGGAGAGCAGTTCTTC. Translated, it gives CASSLIGGEQFF.

The chain combines TRBV19 with TRBJ1-5, with a tentative D call TRBD1 (6 bases). Germline loops: CDR1 LNHDA, CDR2 SQIVND (reference sequence). The V gene lost 0 bases and the J gene lost 6 bases, with 18 bases spanning the gap. The CDR3 has 17 amino acids. As DNA, the CDR3 is TGTGCCAGTAGTATAGATCAAGGGTCGGGGGGCGTTCAGCCCCAGCATTTT. Translating gives CASSIDQGSGGVQPQHF.

This clonotype came up many times. This chain connects TRBV10-3 to TRBJ1-4; 10 bases align to TRBD1. In germline, CDR1 is ENHRY, CDR2 SYGVKD. The CDR3 sequence is 18 residues long. J lost 3 bases, V lost 6 bases, and 13 bases had no gene match. CDR3 amino acids: CAISRDRGSPVANEKLFF. CDR3 DNA: TGTGCCATCAGCCGGGACAGGGGTTCCCCGGTAGCTAATGAAAAACTGTTTTTT.

As for this clonotype: Since a much larger clone is just one base distant, this may be a read error. V gene TRBV11-2 combines with J gene TRBJ2-1; TRBD2 aligns across 12 bases. Germline lookup yields CDR1 SGHAT and CDR2 FQNNGV. The CDR3 loop spans 15 amino acids. The CDR3: CASSGLAGGINGQFF. In DNA, the CDR3 is TGTGCCAGCAGCGGGCTAGCGGGAGGGATCAATGGGCAGTTCTTC.

This clonotype was found a few times. A much larger clone differs from this one at a single base, so this may be a read error. The gene calls are TRBV5-1 and TRBJ1-4; D is uncertain. Germline V CDR1 and CDR2: SGHRS, YFSETQ. This CDR3 has 13 amino acids. In DNA form, the CDR3 reads TGCGCCAGCAGCTTGGCCTCAGATGAAGAACTGTTTTTT. This encodes CASSLASDEELFF.

This clonotype occurred a few times. A much more abundant neighbour one base away suggests this may be a read error. V usage is TRBV20-1 and J usage is TRBJ2-7; D possibly corresponds to TRBD2 (6 bases). Between the trimmed V and J ends, which lost 1 base and 6 bases, there was a span of 16 bases. The CDR3 runs to 14 residues. Looked up from germline, CDR1 is DFQATT and CDR2 is SNEGSKA (reference sequence). For the CDR3, the DNA is TGCAGTGCTAGAGGCCGGGACTGGACCTCCGAGCAGTACTTC. Translating it yields CSARGRDWTSEQYF.

This clonotype was picked up many times. This chain connects TRBV2 to TRBJ2-3; 10 bases align to TRBD2. The germline gives CDR1 SNHLY, CDR2 FYNNEI. This CDR3 is built from 14 residues. The V segment lost 6 bases and the J segment 3 bases; nucleotides outside the gene matches: 3. This chain's CDR3 is CASSSGGGTDTQYF. CDR3 DNA: TGTGCCAGCAGCAGCGGGGGGGGAACAGATACGCAGTATTTT.

The table lists this clonotype with many counts. The chain joins TRBV12-3 or TRBV12-4 to TRBJ2-2; D is uncertain. Trimming removed 5 bases from V and 4 bases from J, with 5 bases in between. This CDR3 has 12 amino acids. The CDR3 region is CASSASTGELFF. The CDR3 region has the DNA TGTGCCAGCAGTGCGAGCACCGGGGAGCTGTTTTTT.

This clonotype was detected many times. CDR3 residues: CASSLGEGSGKGEQYF. CDR3 coding DNA: TGTGCCAGCAGCTTAGGGGAGGGTAGCGGGAAGGGTGAGCAGTACTTC. The gene calls are TRBV7-6 and TRBJ2-7; 8 nucleotides align to TRBD2. The germline CDR1 and CDR2 sequences are SGHVS and FNYEAQ. After removal of 1 base from V and 7 bases from J, the junction contained 12 bases not matched to a gene. The CDR3 sequence is 16 residues long.

This clonotype has a single count. It may be a read error: a sequence one base away is much more abundant. The gene calls are TRBV12-3 or TRBV12-4 and TRBJ2-1; 8 bases line up with TRBD1. This CDR3 contains 11 residues. Here the CDR3 reads CASSDRGGPVF. CDR3 nucleotides: TGTGCCAGCAGTGACAGGGGTGGTCCGGTCTTC.

This clonotype was seen at least ten times. This chain links TRBV11-2 with TRBJ1-5; TRBD1 aligns across 8 bases. The J segment lost 5 bases and the V segment lost 1 base, leaving 4 bases of the junction unmatched. Germline CDR1 SGHAT, CDR2 FQNNGV. The CDR3 is 15 amino acids. CDR3 DNA sequence: TGTGCCAGCAGCTTAGGGGACAGGCGGTATCAGCCCCAGCATTTT. It encodes CASSLGDRRYQPQHF.

Remarks on this clonotype: This sequence may be a read error, since a much larger clone differs from it by one base. Likely a read error: the CDR3 ends without its conserved phenylalanine or tryptophan. This chain connects TRBV9 to TRBJ1-2, with no clear D. CDR3 length: 13 amino acids. Germline-derived CDR1 and CDR2 are SGDLS and YYNGEE. Trimming pared 3 bases from V and 0 bases from J, leaving 6 bases between. Here the CDR3 DNA reads TGTGCCAGCAGCGCCCGGCCTAACTATGGCTACACCTCC. Translated: CASSARPNYGYTS.

This clonotype appeared a few times. The chain employs TRBV19 and TRBJ2-1; 10 bases line up with TRBD2. Germline loops: CDR1 LNHDA, CDR2 SQIVND (reference sequence). The CDR3 runs 17 residues. V lost 7 bases to trimming and J lost 0 bases; unmatched junction nucleotides: 9. The CDR3 nucleotides are TGTGCCAGTACTCCTGGGGCTAGCGGGAGCTCCTACAATGAGCAGTTCTTC. Encoded protein: CASTPGASGSSYNEQFF.

This clonotype was seen at least ten times. This clone may be a read error of a much larger clone one base away. This chain links TRBV20-1 with TRBJ1-2; tentatively, D is TRBD1 (6 bases). CDR1 is DFQATT and CDR2 is SNEGSKA in the germline V gene (reference sequence). V shed 3 bases and J shed 10 bases, with 18 bases lying between them. This CDR3 region has 13 residues. CDR3 amino acids: CSASALGGGAYTF. CDR3 DNA sequence: TGCAGTGCTAGTGCCCTGGGGGGCGGGGCCTACACCTTC.

This clonotype was counted many times. V usage is TRBV5-1 and J usage is TRBJ1-4, with D perhaps TRBD1 (5 bases). CDR1 is SGHRS and CDR2 is YFSETQ in the germline V gene. This CDR3 is built from 14 residues. V dropped 0 bases and J dropped 8 bases, with 11 bases sitting between them. The CDR3: CASSLESGNEKLFF. The CDR3 DNA reads TGCGCCAGCAGCTTGGAGTCAGGGAACGAAAAACTGTTTTTT.

J is TRBJ1-6 and V is TRBV7-2, with 8 bases identical to TRBD1. The CDR3 has 15 amino acids. V shed 3 bases and J 8 bases; nucleotides not matched to a gene: 6. Germline loops: CDR1 SGHTA, CDR2 FQGNSA. This chain's CDR3 is CASSLSGQGYSPLHF. The CDR3 coding sequence is TGTGCCAGCAGCTTGAGCGGACAGGGCTATTCACCCCTCCACTTT.